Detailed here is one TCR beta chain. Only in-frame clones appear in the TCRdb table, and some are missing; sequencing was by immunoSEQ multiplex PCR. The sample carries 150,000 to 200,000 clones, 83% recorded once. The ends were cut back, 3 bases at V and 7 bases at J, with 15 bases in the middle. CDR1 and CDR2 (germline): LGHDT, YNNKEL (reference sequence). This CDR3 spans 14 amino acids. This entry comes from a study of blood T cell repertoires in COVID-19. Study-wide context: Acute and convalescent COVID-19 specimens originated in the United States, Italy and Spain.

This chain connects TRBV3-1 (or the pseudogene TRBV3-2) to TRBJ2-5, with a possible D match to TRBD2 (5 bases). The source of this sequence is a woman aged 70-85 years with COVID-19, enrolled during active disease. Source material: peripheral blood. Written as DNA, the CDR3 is TGTGCCAGCAGCCATCTAGCAGGCTCGGGGACCCAGTACTTC. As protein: CASSHLAGSGTQYF.